The 8 T cell receptor beta chains listed next were all sequenced from one sample in a study of CD8+ T cells in alopecia areata. Regarding treatment: oral pan-JAK inhibitor, 5-10 mg twice daily. Sequencing templates came from extracted RNA that was reverse transcribed into cDNA. Clones were read by immunoSEQ multiplex PCR, and TCRdb kept only the in-frame ones, dropping some. The sample holds 100,000 to 150,000 clones, approximately 60% seen once. Sequenced here: CD4+ T cells sorted from blood, sampled at week 4, from a patient treated with tofacitinib. Receptor source: a human donor with alopecia areata.

V gene TRBV29-1 combines with J gene TRBJ2-7, with 8 positions matching TRBD1. CDR1 SQVTM and CDR2 ANQGSEA come from the germline V gene. J lost 3 bases, V lost 7 bases, and 11 bases had no gene match. The CDR3 contains 14 residues. The CDR3 loop reads CSAAAGGAGYEQYF. The CDR3 DNA is TGCAGCGCAGCCGCAGGGGGCGCGGGCTACGAGCAGTACTTC.

This clone has more than one count but fewer than ten. CDR3 nucleotides: TGCAGCGTTGGGGTCAGCCAAGAGACCCAGTACTTC. Translating gives CSVGVSQETQYF. The rearrangement joins TRBV29-1 to TRBJ2-5; D ambiguous. CDR3 length: 12 amino acids. Per germline, CDR1 SQVTM and CDR2 ANQGSEA. The V end lost 4 bases, the J end lost 1 base, and 7 bases lay between the germline ends.

The V gene is TRBV30, the J gene TRBJ1-1; 8 positions agree with TRBD1. CDR1 and CDR2 from the germline V gene are GTSNPN and SVGIG (reference sequence). The CDR3 runs to 16 residues. V lost 0 bases and J lost 3; bases outside the gene matches: 9. The CDR3 reads CAWSVPRQGFYTEAFF. In DNA, the CDR3 is TGTGCCTGGAGTGTACCCCGACAGGGGTTTTACACTGAAGCTTTCTTT.

Concerning this clone: Other DNA sequences of this sample code for an identical CDR3. This sequence joins TRBV29-1 and TRBJ1-2; 7 bases align to TRBD1. J gave up 3 bases and V 4 bases, and 2 bases lay outside the gene matches. Germline values: CDR1 SQVTM, CDR2 ANQGSEA. The CDR3 sequence is 12 residues long. The CDR3 is CSVGQGDYGYTF. DNA for the CDR3: TGCAGCGTTGGACAGGGCGACTATGGCTACACCTTC.

CDR3 in DNA: TGTGCCAGCAGCCAAGAGCGGCTCCGCGATACGCAGTATTTT. Residues: CASSQERLRDTQYF. The rearrangement links TRBV4-2 to TRBJ2-3, with no clear D. The CDR3 covers 14 residues. Germline V lookup: CDR1 LGHNA, CDR2 YNFKEQ. V gave up 0 bases and J gave up 6 bases, with 10 bases separating them.

The V gene is TRBV5-1, the J gene TRBJ1-1; D uncertain. Germline CDR1 and CDR2: SGHRS and YFSETQ. The CDR3 is made up of 13 amino acids. V was shortened by 6 bases and J by 0 bases, with 9 bases between the two germline ends. CDR3 DNA: TGCGCCAGCAAGCTAGGACTGAACACTGAAGCTTTCTTT. Translation: CASKLGLNTEAFF. Full variable domain (outside the CDR3, taken from reference TRBV5-1 and TRBJ1-1): KAGVTQTPRYLIKTRGQQVTLSCSPISGHRSVSWYQQTPGQGLQFLFEYFSETQRNKGNFPGRFSGRQFSNSRSEMNVSTLELGDSALYLCASKLGLNTEAFFGQGTRLTVV.

The genes are TRBV19 and TRBJ1-5; 7 bases match TRBD1. Per the germline V gene, CDR1 is LNHDA and CDR2 is SQIVND (reference sequence). Unmatched junction bases numbered 9, after V lost 6 bases and J lost 4 bases. The CDR3 runs 15 residues. This chain's CDR3 is CASSRVGTENQPQHF. CDR3 sequence (DNA): TGTGCCAGTAGCCGGGTCGGGACAGAGAATCAGCCCCAGCATTTT.

The V gene is TRBV6-1, the J gene TRBJ2-7, with 13 bases identical to TRBD2. The germline CDR1 and CDR2 sequences are MNHNS and SASEGT. After removal of 4 bases from V and 3 bases from J, the junction contained 0 bases not matched to a gene. The length of the CDR3 is 14 residues. CDR3 DNA sequence: TGTGCCAGCAGTGGACTAGCGGGGGGCTACGAGCAGTACTTC. Its translation: CASSGLAGGYEQYF.